The 16 T cell receptor beta chains given below trace back to one sample, sequenced in a study of human T cells and chemical hapten exposure. The time point was: pre-sensitization, week 0. Treatment given: therapeutic diphenylcyclopropenone sensitization with weekly scalp DPC. TCRdb re-derived calls from the RACE reads in MiXCR, one entry per CDR3 protein. Of more than 250,000 distinct CDR3 sequences in the sample, about 9% are singletons; the top ten hold over 2%. The sequencing here drew on whole blood, taken in connection with sensitization to the hapten diphenylcyclopropenone (DPC). These receptors were collected from a woman in her thirties or forties with alopecia areata. Some clones in this sample may be carry-over from other donors' samples.

This chain uses TRBV5-1 with TRBJ2-3; no clear D. Germline CDR1 reads SGHRS; CDR2 reads YFSETQ. The CDR3 has 15 amino acids. V shed 1 base and J shed 2 bases, with 11 bases lying between them. The CDR3, as DNA: TGCGCCAGCAGCTTGTATTGGGCACCCACAGATACGCAGTATTTT. Its translation is CASSLYWAPTDTQYF.

The chain links TRBV7-2 to TRBJ2-3, with 7 bases matching TRBD2. After removal of 4 bases from V and 1 base from J, the junction contained 5 bases not matched to a gene. There are 15 residues in the CDR3. Germline V gene data show CDR1 as SGHTA and CDR2 as FQGNSA. CDR3 nucleotide sequence: TGTGCCAGCAGCTCGGCCGCGGGGGGCACAGATACGCAGTATTTT. The encoded protein is CASSSAAGGTDTQYF.

This clonotype was counted a few times. The chain links TRBV24-1 to TRBJ2-1; a weak D match, TRBD1 (6 bases). The CDR3 extends over 17 amino acids. The germline gives CDR1 KGHDR, CDR2 SFDVKD. V lost 3 bases, J lost 6 bases, and 20 bases lay in between. The CDR3: CATSDVPPRGHTNEQFF. CDR3 bases: TGTGCCACCAGTGATGTACCCCCCAGGGGACATACCAATGAGCAGTTCTTC.

The chain links TRBV6-2 or TRBV6-3 to TRBJ1-2; tentatively, D is TRBD1 (5 bases). The CDR3 totals 18 residues. Germline-derived CDR1 and CDR2 are MNHEY and SVGEGT. V lost 8 bases, J lost 0 bases, and 25 bases lay in between. The CDR3 sequence: CASRSDRGVFSPNYGYTF. CDR3 in DNA: TGTGCCAGCCGGTCCGATCGGGGGGTCTTCTCACCTAACTATGGCTACACCTTC.

This clonotype appeared a few times. The genes are TRBV6-5 and TRBJ1-1; perhaps TRBD1 as D (5 bases). The germline V gene encodes CDR1 MNHEY and CDR2 SVGAGI. Trimming cost V 7 bases and J 5 bases, with 14 bases left between them. This CDR3 has 13 amino acids. This CDR3 reads CASIRGRGTEAFF. The CDR3 nucleotides read TGTGCCAGCATACGGGGGAGAGGAACTGAAGCTTTCTTT.

The J gene is TRBJ2-3, the V gene TRBV12-3 or TRBV12-4; D is perhaps TRBD2 (5 bases). The CDR3 loop spans 14 amino acids. The ends were cut back, 3 bases at V and 10 bases at J, with 17 bases in the middle. CDR3 nucleotides: TGTGCCAGCAGTTTGGTTGGTGGGAGCGATCCGCAGTATTTT. It specifies CASSLVGGSDPQYF.

This sequence joins TRBV21-1 and TRBJ2-3; TRBD2 is taken as the D call from the table, unchecked against the DNA. TRBV21-1 is annotated as a pseudogene. The CDR3 sequence is 16 residues long. CDR3 sequence: CASSPTSGRRTDTQYF. The CDR3 DNA reads as TGTGCCAGCAGCCCGACTAGCGGGAGGAGGACAGATACGCAGTATTTT.

Many counts were recorded for this clonotype. The V call is TRBV24-1, the J call TRBJ2-1; 12 bases are a match to TRBD2. Germline V gives CDR1 KGHDR, CDR2 SFDVKD. J gave up 2 bases and V 1 base, and 8 bases lay outside the gene matches. The CDR3 spans 19 residues. DNA of the CDR3: TGTGCCACCAGTGATTTTCCGCTAGCGGGAGGGGGGACCTACAATGAGCAGTTCTTC. This translates into CATSDFPLAGGGTYNEQFF.

This clonotype was observed a handful of times. CDR3 in amino acids: CASMASFQETQYF. The DNA for the CDR3 is TGTGCCAGCATGGCTAGCTTCCAAGAGACCCAGTACTTC. The chain employs TRBV6-2 or TRBV6-3 and TRBJ2-5; possibly TRBD2 for D (5 bases). The CDR3 spans 13 residues. Deletions cut 7 bases from V and 1 base from J, with 10 bases between. The germline V gene has CDR1 MNHEY and CDR2 SVGEGT.

This clonotype was counted ten times or more. V gene TRBV2 combines with J gene TRBJ1-5, with D perhaps matching TRBD1 (6 bases). The CDR3 has 15 amino acids. Germline V CDR1 and CDR2: SNHLY, FYNNEI. V was clipped by 2 bases and J by 6 bases, with 14 bases between them. The CDR3 loop reads CASSETSRRGQPQHF. The CDR3, as DNA: TGTGCCAGCAGTGAAACTTCCCGCAGGGGTCAGCCCCAGCATTTT. Full variable domain (remainder filled in from reference TRBV2 and TRBJ1-5): EPEVTQTPSHQVTQMGQEVILRCVPISNHLYFYWYRQILGQKVEFLVSFYNNEISEKSEIFDDQFSVERPDGSNFTLKIRSTKLEDSAMYFCASSETSRRGQPQHFGDGTRLSIL.

The chain carries TRBV20-1 and TRBJ1-1; D is unclear. Trimming cost V 5 bases and J 0 bases, with 13 bases left between them. Looked up from germline, CDR1 is DFQATT and CDR2 is SNEGSKA (reference sequence). This CDR3 has 14 residues. CDR3 coding DNA: TGCAGTGCTCCTAAAGGACGGATGAACACTGAAGCTTTCTTT. Encoded protein: CSAPKGRMNTEAFF.

This clonotype was detected a few times. This chain uses TRBV5-1 with TRBJ2-4; TRBD2 matches at 10 bases. V was pared by 4 bases and J by 7 bases, with 8 bases of the junction left unmatched. The CDR3 sequence is 15 residues long. Looked up from germline, CDR1 is SGHRS and CDR2 is YFSETQ. CDR3 in amino acids: CASSPRTSGSNIQYF. CDR3 DNA sequence: TGCGCCAGCAGCCCCAGGACTAGCGGTTCGAACATTCAGTACTTC.

The V gene is TRBV5-1, the J gene TRBJ1-1, with D uncertain. V was trimmed by 4 bases and J by 0 bases, leaving 13 bases between them. Germline values: CDR1 SGHRS, CDR2 YFSETQ. The CDR3 totals 15 residues. CDR3 in DNA: TGCGCCAGCAGCCCGAGTCTTGGGGTGAACACTGAAGCTTTCTTT. Amino acids: CASSPSLGVNTEAFF.

This clonotype was detected only a few times. The chain couples TRBV7-9 to TRBJ2-5, with D perhaps TRBD2 (6 bases). Trimming left V 1 base short and J 2 bases short, with 14 bases between. This CDR3 contains 16 residues. Germline CDR1 reads SEHNR; CDR2 reads FQNEAQ (reference sequence). In DNA, the CDR3 is TGTGCCAGCAGCTTAGGCGCGGGACTGTTACAAGAGACCCAGTACTTC. Translation: CASSLGAGLLQETQYF.

In its sample, this clonotype was seen a few times. The genes are TRBV12-3 or TRBV12-4 and TRBJ2-7; maybe TRBD2 (5 bases). The V gene lost 5 bases and the J gene lost 2 bases, with 16 bases spanning the gap. This CDR3 region has 15 residues. The CDR3 DNA reads as TGTGCCAGCAGTCCCCAAGGAGGCTTGGCCTACGAGCAGTACTTC. Translation: CASSPQGGLAYEQYF.

The CDR3: CASSPRTGWMSNSPLHF. CDR3 nucleotide sequence: TGTGCCAGCAGTCCCCGGACAGGGTGGATGAGTAATTCACCCCTCCACTTT. The rearrangement joins TRBV27 to TRBJ1-6, with TRBD1 matching over 8 bases. Germline trimming cut 5 bases from V and 6 bases from J; bases unmatched to any gene: 12. Germline V gives CDR1 MNHEY, CDR2 SMNVEV (reference sequence). The CDR3 runs to 17 residues.